Listed below are T cell receptor beta chains from one sample, sequenced in a study of regulatory T cells in long-lasting Graves disease. One entry per CDR3 protein results from TCRdb running MiXCR on the multiplex PCR reads. The profile shows 510,000 or so distinct CDR3 sequences, around 12% of them singletons. These data were likewise used in another study, on T cells in Graves' hyperthyroidism and ophthalmopathy.

The sequenced sample was peripheral blood mononuclear cells (PBMCs), obtained at new diagnosis, from a patient treated with antithyroid drugs. Receptors originate from a woman aged 25-40 years with Graves disease. Both conserved end residues are trimmed from each CDR3.

V | CDR3
TRBV12-3/TRBV12-4 | ASTPGGNYGYT
TRBV7-9 | ASSLAERELF
TRBV20-1 | SAGGGTGTDTQY
TRBV28 | ASSLLGRGVTQY
TRBV27 | ASSFGDNSPLH
TRBV2 | ASSEGATGIPGYT
TRBV30 | AWSGRGQVHSYEQY
TRBV12-3/TRBV12-4 | ASRQGISRETQY
TRBV7-9 | ASSLGRTDLDYGYT
TRBV2 | ASRTTVGTEAF
TRBV20-1 | SAQGVSGADTQY
TRBV7-3 | ASSRNSQNTGELF
TRBV20-1 | SARVIAGGDEQY
TRBV2 | ASSESGRGGYGYT
TRBV10-2 | ASSGRGGRTYEQY
TRBV28 | ASSHHKTGRYEQY
TRBV12-3/TRBV12-4 | ASGTTGGRTEAF
TRBV20-1 | SASRGREDPYEQY
TRBV5-8 | ASSLRAGGSYEQY
TRBV4-1 | ASSQDGLGLALSGELF
TRBV11-2 | ASSFGGSYTQY
TRBV29-1 | SVERERAF
TRBV2 | ATASTNYNEQF
TRBV4-1 | ASSQPIRKTEAF
TRBV15 | ATSRDLGTSGYT
TRBV6-1 | ASWRRSYEQF
TRBV3-1 | ASSQDTEDEQF
TRBV29-1 | SAAGTGGPGELF
TRBV27 | ASRRTKLNQPQH
TRBV6-2/TRBV6-3 | ASGTDRGYSSSYNEQF
TRBV19 | ASSIGADQPQH
TRBV11-3 | ASSHGGNEQF
TRBV29-1 | SVQLLGVYNEQF
TRBV7-2 | ASSLSKDIYEQY
TRBV20-1 | SAGRGLNTEAF
TRBV20-1 | SATSGNEQF
TRBV28 | ASSVPAYRDLAKNIQY
TRBV5-1 | ASSSGRSPTPMTEAF
TRBV10-3 | AISEGKTGGKRDEQF
TRBV7-8 | ASSYGLDYEQY
TRBV19 | ASDTGTGAGNTEAF
TRBV18 | ASSPLRTGPSYNEQF
TRBV5-1 | ASRLTGGAGNDAF